Presented here are 15 T cell receptor beta chains from one specimen sequenced in a study of cytomegalovirus exposure and HLA in healthy donors. The PCR contained 60 Vbeta and 13 Jbeta primers. Method: immunoSEQ multiplex PCR; TCRdb's copy keeps in-frame clones and lacks some. The table counts 95,000 to 150,000 clones; 3.6% lies in the top ten. Specimen: PBMCs. Receptors originate from a man aged 18 to 35 in good health and CMV-seronegative.

The rearrangement uses TRBV6-1 and TRBJ1-1; perhaps TRBD1 as D (5 bases). CDR1 is MNHNS and CDR2 is SASEGT in the germline V gene. The CDR3 runs 15 residues. Between the trimmed V and J ends, which lost 5 bases and 1 base, there was a span of 14 bases. CDR3 DNA sequence: TGTGCCAGCAGTCCACTTACGGGGGGGAACACTGAAGCTTTCTTT. Encoded protein: CASSPLTGGNTEAFF.

This chain uses TRBV11-2 with TRBJ1-6, with 7 nucleotides matching TRBD1. The J segment lost 10 bases and the V segment lost 4 bases, leaving 13 bases of the junction unmatched. The CDR3 consists of 16 residues. Germline V lookup: CDR1 SGHAT, CDR2 FQNNGV. The CDR3 reads CASSYRDRQANSPLHF. CDR3 nucleotides: TGTGCCAGCAGCTATAGGGACAGACAAGCCAACTCACCCCTCCACTTT.

J is TRBJ1-4 and V is TRBV19; TRBD1 matches 8 bases. Per the germline V gene, CDR1 is LNHDA and CDR2 is SQIVND (reference sequence). This CDR3 is built from 16 residues. The V and J ends lost 3 bases and 5 bases, in that order; junction bases with no gene match: 8. The chain's CDR3 is CASSIPQGANNEKLFF. For the CDR3, the DNA is TGTGCCAGTAGTATCCCCCAGGGGGCGAACAATGAAAAACTGTTTTTT.

The chain is built from TRBV30 and TRBJ1-2, with D unclear. Trimming stripped 1 base from V and 4 bases from J, with 13 bases between. The length of the CDR3 is 14 residues. CDR1 is GTSNPN, CDR2 SVGIG, per germline (reference sequence). The CDR3 nucleotides read TGTGCCTGGAGTGATCGAAGGAGAGGCTATGGCTACACCTTC. Protein: CAWSDRRRGYGYTF.

The chain employs TRBV9 and TRBJ1-2; D possibly corresponds to TRBD1 (6 bases). Germline V gives CDR1 SGDLS, CDR2 YYNGEE. V was pared by 0 bases and J by 10 bases, with 16 bases between. The CDR3 runs 14 residues. The CDR3: CASSVARGGGDYTF. CDR3 DNA sequence: TGTGCCAGCAGCGTAGCGAGGGGGGGTGGTGACTACACCTTC.

The rearrangement joins TRBV7-2 to TRBJ1-2; D might be TRBD1 (6 bases). CDR1 SGHTA and CDR2 FQGNSA come from the germline V gene. V gave up 2 bases and J gave up 6 bases, with 13 bases separating them. The length of the CDR3 is 14 residues. Written as DNA, the CDR3 is TGTGCCAGCAGCTTAATATTGGCAGGGGATGGCTACACCTTC. This translates into CASSLILAGDGYTF.

V usage is TRBV18 and J usage is TRBJ2-5, with TRBD2 identical over 12 bases. The J call may not be correct, given that the DNA end is closer to TRBJ2-7. The CDR3 has 14 residues. Germline CDR1 reads KGHSH; CDR2 reads LQKENI. Written as DNA, the CDR3 is TGTGCCAGCTCACCACCGGGACTAGCGGGCGAGCAGTACTTC. It translates to CASSPPGLAGEQYF.

This chain links TRBV5-4 with TRBJ2-7; D may be TRBD2 (6 bases). This CDR3 is 14 amino acids long. Germline V CDR1 and CDR2: SGHNT, YYREEE (reference sequence). The V end was cut by 4 bases, the J end by 7 bases, with 18 bases between. The DNA of the CDR3 is TGTGCCAGCAGCCGGGAGATCCCCGCGGAAGAGCAGTACTTC. Protein product: CASSREIPAEEQYF.

The J gene is TRBJ2-7, the V gene TRBV12-5, with 7 bases identical to TRBD1. Germline V gene lookup returns CDR1 LGHNT and CDR2 FRNRAP. J gave up 4 bases and V 3 bases, and 12 bases lay outside the gene matches. This CDR3 comprises 16 residues. For the CDR3, the DNA is TGTGCTAGTGGTTTATCCACCGGGACAGATTATTACGAGCAGTACTTC. It codes for CASGLSTGTDYYEQYF.

J is TRBJ2-1 and V is TRBV5-4; TRBD2 agrees at 11 bases. Looked up from germline, CDR1 is SGHNT and CDR2 is YYREEE (reference sequence). The CDR3 extends over 16 amino acids. Unmatched junction bases numbered 3, after V lost 0 bases and J lost 4 bases. As DNA, the CDR3 is TGTGCCAGCAGCTTGGGACTAGCGGGGTTTTACAATGAGCAGTTCTTC. Translated, it gives CASSLGLAGFYNEQFF. Full variable domain (missing parts from reference TRBV5-4 and TRBJ2-1): ETGVTQSPTHLIKTRGQQVTLRCSSQSGHNTVSWYQQALGQGPQFIFQYYREEENGRGNFPPRFSGLQFPNYSSELNVNALELDDSALYLCASSLGLAGFYNEQFFGPGTRLTVL.

This chain uses TRBV18 with TRBJ2-5, with TRBD1 matching over 8 bases. Germline V gene sequence: CDR1 KGHSH, CDR2 LQKENI. The V gene end was trimmed by 2 bases and the J gene end by 5 bases; junction bases not matched to a gene: 4. This CDR3 comprises 14 residues. CDR3 amino acids: CASSPKTGGETQYF. For the CDR3, the DNA is TGTGCCAGCTCACCAAAAACAGGGGGGGAGACCCAGTACTTC.

The chain couples TRBV5-1 to TRBJ2-7, with 8 bases matching TRBD1. The CDR3 is 15 amino acids. The V and J ends lost 4 bases and 1 base, in that order; junction bases with no gene match: 7. Germline assignment: CDR1 SGHRS and CDR2 YFSETQ. The CDR3 DNA is TGCGCCAGCAGCATCGGGACAGGTCGATCCTACGAGCAGTACTTC. Translated, it gives CASSIGTGRSYEQYF.

CDR3 nucleotides: TGTGCCAGCAGCTTAAGGCCTCTAGGTGAGCAGTTCTTC. Its translation is CASSLRPLGEQFF. This chain uses TRBV11-3 with TRBJ2-1; D remains ambiguous. The germline V gene has CDR1 SGHNT and CDR2 YENEEA. V was pared by 2 bases and J by 9 bases, with 11 bases between. This CDR3 is built from 13 residues.

The chain combines TRBV10-3 with TRBJ2-6, with a weak D call TRBD2 (5 bases). The V and J ends lost 9 bases and 0 bases respectively, with 9 bases between them. This CDR3 has 14 amino acids. Germline CDR1 ENHRY, CDR2 SYGVKD. CDR3: CAIMGSSGANVLTF. For the CDR3, the DNA is TGTGCCATAATGGGGAGCTCTGGGGCCAACGTCCTGACTTTC.

The V call is TRBV27, the J call TRBJ2-1, with 10 bases lining up with TRBD2. There are 16 residues in the CDR3. The germline V gene encodes CDR1 MNHEY and CDR2 SMNVEV (reference sequence). Losses at the gene ends were 7 bases for V and 7 bases for J; bases not matched to a gene: 13. Here the CDR3 DNA reads TGTGCCAGCACCCTTAGGTGGCTAGCGGGGGATAATGAGCAGTTCTTC. It codes for CASTLRWLAGDNEQFF.